A single count supports the clone carrying this T cell receptor (beta chain). Compared with germline, one end of the junction differs, possibly owing to a read error. The sample originates from a study of cytotoxic CD8 clonotypes in ibrutinib-treated CLL. The protocol was immunoSEQ multiplex PCR, while the TCRdb copy is restricted to in-frame clones and leaves out a portion. The table includes roughly 150,000 clones, roughly 76% detected once. Per the germline V gene, CDR1 is MDHEN and CDR2 is SYDVKM. CDR3 size: 12 residues. The chain employs TRBV28 and TRBJ1-1; the D is unclear. Sequenced material: PBMCs, taken after 24 months of ibrutinib treatment. This receptor was identified in a human donor with chronic lymphocytic leukemia. This CDR3 reads CASSPPNSEAFF. CDR3 bases: TGTGCCAGCAGTCCTCCGAACTCTGAAGCTTTCTTT.